The T cell receptor beta chain described here comes from a study of post-analysis software for immune sequencing data. Study summary: Disease courses included relapsing-remitting, secondary progressive and progressive-relapsing multiple sclerosis.

This clonotype occurred a few times. Its antigen is currently unknown. Unique molecular identifiers were built into the TCR beta cDNA libraries. T cells numbering roughly 0.95 to 10 million gave rise to about 540,000 cDNA molecules. From the PCR reads, TCRdb called clonotypes with MiXCR, one entry per CDR3 protein. The sample lists a few hundred thousand distinct CDR3 sequences, about a third occurring once. The length of the CDR3 is 11 residues. Germline loops: CDR1 SNHLY, CDR2 FYNNEI. V trimming: 7 bases; J trimming: 10 bases; junction bases outside the gene matches: 0. Study-wide results and caveats: Normalized Chao1 diversity was significantly reduced in patients versus controls. Four to six TRBV segments, including TRBV5-6, TRBV5-1 and TRBV20-1, were more frequent in patients than controls. F-measure co-clustering was strong for batch-matched samples.

This receptor was taken from a girl younger than 18 with multiple sclerosis. The chain is built from TRBV2 and TRBJ1-6, with 8 bases that match TRBD1. The material sequenced was blood. In DNA, the CDR3 is TGTGCCAGCACAGGGGGCTCACCCCTCCACTTT. Protein: CASTGGSPLHF.